This entry features one T cell receptor beta chain sequence. Its specificity is not known. The sample originates from a study of T cell responses to AZD1222 COVID-19 vaccine. The V gene's germline CDR1 is GTSNPN and CDR2 SVGIG (reference sequence). Trimming stripped 6 bases from V and 6 bases from J, with 11 bases between. The CDR3 extends over 12 amino acids. Clones were sequenced by immunoSEQ multiplex PCR, and TCRdb holds only the in-frame ones, with some missing. The table lists around 180,000 clones, roughly nine tenths of them singletons. Study-level points and caveats: Baseline seropositives among AZD1222 recipients totaled only five to seven. Nearly half of spike-specific TCRs reportedly go after variant regions that carry no mutations. The donor group comprised mostly white British people and more females; the analysis possibly underestimated clonal diversity.

The chain uses TRBV30 and TRBJ1-4; perhaps TRBD1 as D (5 bases). The receptor comes from an adult in good health. This material consisted of peripheral blood, taken on day 0 of AZD1222 vaccination. The CDR3 loop reads CACSGRDEKLFF. In DNA form, the CDR3 reads TGTGCCTGCTCGGGACGAGATGAAAAACTGTTTTTT.